This T cell receptor (beta chain) was identified in a study of cytomegalovirus exposure and HLA in healthy donors. The PCR ran on 60 Vbeta and 13 Jbeta primers. The method was immunoSEQ multiplex PCR; TCRdb's version includes in-frame clones alone and lacks a portion of them. The table includes about 160,000 clones, under 85% detected once. As for this clone: Its specificity is not known.

General study findings and limits: The authors enumerated 150 to 200 TCR beta chains as linked to cytomegalovirus. The number of N-insertions in an Asian-associated ancestry cluster was reportedly below the roughly 670-donor mean in a later analysis. In vitro experiments confirmed that a few CMV-associated chains were specific for CMV antigens. There were some public TCRs occurring in many donors, but most TCR sequences were rare.

Germline V gives CDR1 MNHNS, CDR2 SASEGT. J was trimmed by 3 bases and V by 11 bases; bases with no gene match: 13. The CDR3 is 14 residues long. This TCR was recovered from a woman in her thirties in good health and CMV-seronegative. V is TRBV6-1 and J is TRBJ2-7, with TRBD2 identical over 7 bases. The sequenced material came from PBMCs. CDR3 sequence: CALRVTSSVYEQYF. CDR3 DNA sequence: TGTGCCCTCAGAGTGACTAGCTCCGTCTACGAGCAGTACTTC.